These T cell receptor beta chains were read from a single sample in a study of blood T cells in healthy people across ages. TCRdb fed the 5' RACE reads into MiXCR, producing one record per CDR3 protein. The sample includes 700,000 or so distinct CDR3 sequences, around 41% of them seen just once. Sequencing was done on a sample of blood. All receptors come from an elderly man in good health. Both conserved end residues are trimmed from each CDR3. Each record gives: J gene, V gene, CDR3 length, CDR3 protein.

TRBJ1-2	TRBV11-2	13	ASSPNLGVGYGYT
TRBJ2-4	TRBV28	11	ASSGGVVDIQY
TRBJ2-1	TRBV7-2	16	ASSLEASGGARYNEQF
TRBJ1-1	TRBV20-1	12	SAPGLGANTEAF
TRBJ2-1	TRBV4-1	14	ASSHPSGTVNNEQF
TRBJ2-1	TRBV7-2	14	ASILSTSGTGNEQF
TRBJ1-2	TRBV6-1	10	ASSRSGHGYT
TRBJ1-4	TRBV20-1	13	SARDPRPTVEKLF
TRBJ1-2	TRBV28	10	ASRTGTYGYT
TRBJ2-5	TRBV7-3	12	ASSVFGDQETQY
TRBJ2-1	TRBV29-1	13	SGDIAGGLPNEQF
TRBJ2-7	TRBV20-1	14	SARDGTGTVIYEQY
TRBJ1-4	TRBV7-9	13	ASSYPGQGDEKLF
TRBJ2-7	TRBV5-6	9	ASCLAAPQY
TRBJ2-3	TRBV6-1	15	ASSELDSGSYTDTQY
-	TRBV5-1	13	ASSLSTSEIYEQY
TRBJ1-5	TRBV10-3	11	AISGGEYQPQH
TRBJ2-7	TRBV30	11	AWSPDSTYEQY
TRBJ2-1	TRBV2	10	ASSAASAEQF
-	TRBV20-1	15	SARYLAGEMSYNEQY
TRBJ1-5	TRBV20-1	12	SARNVGGGQPQH
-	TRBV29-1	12	SVESGLAGETQY
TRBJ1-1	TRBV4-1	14	ASSPPGPRRQTEAF
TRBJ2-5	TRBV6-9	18	ASSYSVLAGGGVLQETQY
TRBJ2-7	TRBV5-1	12	ASSPADRGYEQY